A selection of T cell receptor beta chains follows, all from one sample in a study of shared clonotypes between healthy human individuals. Sequencing used immunoSEQ multiplex PCR; TCRdb keeps in-frame clones, though not all of them. The top ten clones hold around 0.6% of a sample with 1 million to 1.3 million clones, around 78% of them seen once. The sequencing sample was made of memory CD4+ T cells from PBMCs. These receptors originate from a man between 18 and 29 years old in good health. Some clones in this sample may be carry-over from other donors' samples. Both conserved end residues are part of each CDR3. D genes are given only for firm matches. Size tells how often a clone was seen (once, few, many) or the class of an expanded clone, and some rows leave it out.

d_call clone_size j_call v_call cdr3_nt cdr3_aa
- - TRBJ1-1 TRBV25-1 TGTGCCAGCGGGCAAAGGAACACTGAAGCTTTCTTT CASGQRNTEAFF
TRBD2 - TRBJ2-2 TRBV5-4 TGTGCCAGCAGCTTGGTTGCTAGCGGGCGATCCGGGGAGCTGTTTTTT CASSLVASGRSGELFF
TRBD1 - TRBJ1-1 TRBV5-4 TGTGCCAGCAGTGAAGGGGGCATGAACACTGAAGCTTTCTTT CASSEGGMNTEAFF
- - TRBJ2-1 TRBV7-9 TGTGCCAGCAGGTCCGGGACACCCCAGTTCTTC CASRSGTPQFF
- - TRBJ2-7 TRBV4-2 TGTGCCAGCAGCCAAGGAAGAGGACCGGGGGAGTTCGAGCAGTACTTC CASSQGRGPGEFEQYF
TRBD1 - TRBJ1-4 TRBV28 TGTGCCAGCAGCTACTTTGGGACAGGGGATGAAAAACTGTTTTTT CASSYFGTGDEKLFF
TRBD2 once TRBJ2-5 TRBV28 TGTGCCAGCAGTGCGGGAGGGGGAGGGTACACCCAAGAGACCCAGTACTTC CASSAGGGGYTQETQYF
- - TRBJ1-2 TRBV6-4 TGTGCCAGATTCCAACAGCAGTATGTGGGGTATGGCTACACCTTC CARFQQQYVGYGYTF
- - TRBJ1-2 TRBV28 TGTGCCAGCAGTCTTTTACTCTATGGCTACACCTTC CASSLLLYGYTF
- - TRBJ2-7 TRBV6-6 TGTGCCAGCAGCACCCAGGTCTCCTACGAGCAGTACTTC CASSTQVSYEQYF
- - TRBJ2-2 TRBV5-1 TGCGCCAGCAGCCGTGGACTACCCGAGGGGGAGCTGTTTTTT CASSRGLPEGELFF
- - TRBJ1-1 TRBV5-6 TGTGCCAGCAGCTTGGTCAGGAACACTGAAGCTTTCTTT CASSLVRNTEAFF
- - TRBJ2-6 TRBV30 TGTGCCTGGAGAGGCCGCTCTGGGGCCAACGTCCTGACTTTC CAWRGRSGANVLTF
TRBD1 many TRBJ1-1 TRBV19 TGTGCCAGTAGCCCACCGGACAGGGGGCGAACTGAAGCTTTCTTT CASSPPDRGRTEAFF
TRBD1 few TRBJ2-5 TRBV10-3 TGTGCCGTAGGGACAGGGCAAGAGACCCAGTACTTC CAVGTGQETQYF
- - TRBJ2-7 TRBV28 TGTGCCAGCAGCCTTCGTATTCGACAGGTTCTATCCTACGAGCAGTACTTC CASSLRIRQVLSYEQYF
TRBD1 - TRBJ1-6 TRBV5-4 TGTGCCAGCAGCGCGGACAGGTTCTTACCCCTCCACTTT CASSADRFLPLHF
TRBD2 - TRBJ2-1 TRBV30 TGTGCCTGGAGGGTAGCGGGAGGGCCCAGTGAGCAGTTCTTC CAWRVAGGPSEQFF
TRBD1 - TRBJ1-4 TRBV5-6 TGTGCCAGCAGCGCGGGACAGGGGACCGCAACTAATGAAAAACTGTTTTTT CASSAGQGTATNEKLFF
- - TRBJ2-7 TRBV30 TGTGCCTGGTCGGGGACGGGATCCTACGAGCAGTACTTC CAWSGTGSYEQYF
- - TRBJ2-7 TRBV6-6 TGTGCCAGCAGTTTAGTGGGCTTCTACGAGCAGTACTTC CASSLVGFYEQYF
- few TRBJ1-3 TRBV28 TGTGCCAGCAGAACCAATGGAAACACCATATATTTT CASRTNGNTIYF
- - TRBJ2-5 TRBV11-2 TGTGCCAGCAGCTTAGGAAGGCAAGAGACCCAGTACTTC CASSLGRQETQYF
- once TRBJ2-1 TRBV29-1 TGCAGCGTGTTACTGCTAAACTTCAATGAGCAGTTCTTC CSVLLLNFNEQFF
TRBD2 - TRBJ2-3 TRBV30 TGTGCCTCCTCTCCGGGGGGAAATACAGATACGCAGTATTTT CASSPGGNTDTQYF
TRBD2 few TRBJ2-7 TRBV7-9 TGTGCCAGCAGCTTAGGTCGGGGGGGGTACGAGCAGTACTTC CASSLGRGGYEQYF
- - TRBJ2-2 TRBV2 TGTGCCAGCAGCCCCACGTGGGGGGGCGGCACCGGGGAGCTGTTTTTT CASSPTWGGGTGELFF
- - TRBJ1-4 TRBV28 TGTGCCAGCGGGGGGGGAAGACTGTTTTTT CASGGGRLFF
- once TRBJ1-2 TRBV5-1 TGCGCCAGCAGCTTTCCCCGGGAGGGCGGTGGCTACACCTTC CASSFPREGGGYTF
- once TRBJ2-7 TRBV18 TGTGCCAGCTCACCCGAATCCTACGAGCAGTACTTC CASSPESYEQYF
- - TRBJ2-1 TRBV7-3 TGTGCCAGCAGCTTAAGGGGGAATGAGCAGTTCTTC CASSLRGNEQFF
TRBD2 - TRBJ2-7 TRBV9 TGTGCCAGCAGCAATATAGCGGGAGCGAGCTACGAGCAGTACTTC CASSNIAGASYEQYF
TRBD1 - TRBJ2-6 TRBV28 TGTGCCAGCAGCTACGTCACCGGACAGGGGTTGTCGCAAGACTCTGGGGCCAACGTCCTGACTTTC CASSYVTGQGLSQDSGANVLTF
TRBD2 - TRBJ2-1 TRBV10-1 TGCGCCAGCAGTGACGGGGGACTAGCGGGAGACGGGCATGAGCAGTTCTTC CASSDGGLAGDGHEQFF
- - TRBJ2-2 TRBV18 TGTGCCAGCTCACCAAGGACTACCGAGACCGGGGAGCTGTTTTTT CASSPRTTETGELFF
TRBD1 many TRBJ1-1 TRBV11-2 TGTGCCAGCAGCTCTCTCGGGACAGGGATGAACACTGAAGCTTTCTTT CASSSLGTGMNTEAFF
TRBD1 - TRBJ1-5 TRBV29-1 TGCAGCCAATCTTGGTGGGACAGGGAGTATAGCAATCAGCCCCAGCATTTT CSQSWWDREYSNQPQHF
- - TRBJ2-3 TRBV13 TGTGCCAGCAGCTCACAGGACCCCTTCACAGATACGCAGTATTTT CASSSQDPFTDTQYF
- - TRBJ2-5 TRBV5-4 TGTGCCAGCAGCTTGGAGTCGGCCCAGTACTTC CASSLESAQYF
- - TRBJ2-7 TRBV28 TGTGCCAGCAGTTTGCGCGGGTACGAGCAGTACTTC CASSLRGYEQYF
- - TRBJ2-5 TRBV10-1 TGCGCCAGCAGTGACGGGGGACCGGGTATTGGGACCCAGTACTTC CASSDGGPGIGTQYF
TRBD1 few TRBJ1-1 TRBV5-4 TGTGCCAGCAACTACCGGGACAGGGGCCGGACTGAAGCTTTCTTT CASNYRDRGRTEAFF
- - TRBJ2-5 TRBV7-9 TGTGCCAGCAGCTTAATAGAGAGGGGAGAGCAGTACTTC CASSLIERGEQYF
- - TRBJ2-2 TRBV6-6 TGTGCCAGCATCCTAGCCCTGAACACCGGGGAGCTGTTTTTT CASILALNTGELFF
- - TRBJ2-2 TRBV6-1 TGTGCCAGCAGCTTTCTAGTTGCGGGCACCGGGGAGCTGTTTTTT CASSFLVAGTGELFF
- - TRBJ2-2 TRBV7-9 TGTGCCAGCAGCTTAGCGACAGAGACCGGGGAGCTGTTTTTT CASSLATETGELFF
- - TRBJ1-1 TRBV19 TGTGCCAGTAGTATGCCCAGGACTGAAGCTTTCTTT CASSMPRTEAFF
- - TRBJ1-5 TRBV6-1 TGTGCCAGCAGTGATGACCAGCCCCAGCATTTT CASSDDQPQHF
- few TRBJ1-1 TRBV6-5 TGTGCCAGCAGTTACTCGGGACCCTACACTGAAGCTTTCTTT CASSYSGPYTEAFF
TRBD1 - TRBJ1-5 TRBV28 TGTGCCAGCAGTTCCCTGGGACAGGGACTTCAGCCCCAGCATTTT CASSSLGQGLQPQHF
- - TRBJ2-5 TRBV28 TGTGCCAGCAGTTTAACGGGAGAGGTGAAGACCCAGTACTTC CASSLTGEVKTQYF
TRBD2 few TRBJ2-7 TRBV28 TGTGCCAGCAGACCCAGCGGGAGGGAGATCTACGAGCAGTACTTC CASRPSGREIYEQYF
- - TRBJ2-2 TRBV4-1 TGCGCCAGCAGCCAAGAGCTCCCTCGCGCCTCGAACACCGGGGAGCTGTTTTTT CASSQELPRASNTGELFF
- - TRBJ1-6 TRBV5-1 TGCGCCAGCAGCTTACCGACACCTGAGTCACCCCTCCACTTT CASSLPTPESPLHF
TRBD1 - TRBJ2-7 TRBV5-6 TGTGCCAGCAGCCCCGTCGGGGACAGGAGTTACGAGCAGTACTTC CASSPVGDRSYEQYF
TRBD1 - TRBJ1-4 TRBV7-9 TGTGCCAGCAGCCCGGGGGGGACAGCTAATGAAAAACTGTTTTTT CASSPGGTANEKLFF
TRBD1 - TRBJ1-2 TRBV5-4 TGTGCCAGCAGCTTCCCGGGACAGGGACGGTATGGCTACACCTTC CASSFPGQGRYGYTF
TRBD2 - TRBJ2-7 TRBV11-2 TGTGCCAGCAGCTTAGGTACCCTGCGGGGGTCCTACGAGCAGTACTTC CASSLGTLRGSYEQYF
- few TRBJ1-5 TRBV28 TGTGCCAGCAGTTTTTCGGGGCAGCCCCAGCATTTT CASSFSGQPQHF